Presented here are 19 T cell receptor beta chains from one specimen sequenced in a study of blood T cell repertoires in COVID-19 (dated by TCRdb to the early 2020s). The library was made by the immunoSEQ multiplex PCR assay. The clones in this table, taken by TCRdb from immuneACCESS, are in-frame only. Not every clone is retained; where verified, under half of the shortfall comes from an unresolved V gene, and the cause of the rest is unknown. Here the sample has about 140,000 clones; about four fifths occur a single time. Roughly 8.1% of the sample goes to the ten largest clones. The specimen sequenced was peripheral blood. The origin of the receptors is a woman in her sixties with active or convalescent COVID-19.

This rearrangement joins TRBV11-2 to TRBJ2-1; 11 bases are shared with TRBD2. With 2 bases clipped from V and 6 bases from J, the junction kept 3 bases outside the gene matches. CDR3 length: 15 amino acids. Germline V gene sequence: CDR1 SGHAT, CDR2 FQNNGV. The CDR3 region has the DNA TGTGCCAGCAGCTTAAGGACTAGCGGGTTCAATGAGCAGTTCTTC. The encoded protein is CASSLRTSGFNEQFF. Variable domain in full (rest from reference TRBV11-2 and TRBJ2-1): EAGVAQSPRYKIIEKRQSVAFWCNPISGHATLYWYQQILGQGPKLLIQFQNNGVVDDSQLPKDRFSAERLKGVDSTLKIQPAKLEDSAVYLCASSLRTSGFNEQFFGPGTRLTVL.

The chain combines TRBV7-2 with TRBJ1-6; weak D call: TRBD1 (5 bases). The germline V gene encodes CDR1 SGHTA and CDR2 FQGNSA. This CDR3 contains 19 residues. With 3 bases removed from V and 0 bases from J, the gap between germline ends came to 18 bases. The CDR3 loop is CASSLIPTVSPSYNSPLHF. The CDR3 DNA reads TGTGCCAGCAGCTTGATCCCGACAGTGTCCCCCTCCTATAATTCACCCCTCCACTTT.

As to this clone: At one end, the junction sequence differs from germline, possibly due to a read error. The chain has TRBV5-8 and TRBJ1-2; tentatively, D is TRBD1 (6 bases). Germline assignment: CDR1 SGHTS and CDR2 YDEGEE. This CDR3 comprises 12 residues. The CDR3 sequence: CASSLDSYGYTF. CDR3 nucleotide sequence: TGTGCCAGCAGTTTGGACAGCTATGGCTACACCTTC.

The chain combines TRBV5-6 with TRBJ1-3; 7 nucleotides align to TRBD1. Trimming cost V 2 bases and J 3 bases; bases outside gene matches: 2. The length of the CDR3 is 14 residues. CDR1 SGHDT and CDR2 YYEEEE come from the germline V gene. The CDR3 loop reads CASSLQGNGNTIYF. The CDR3 DNA sequence: TGTGCCAGCAGCTTACAGGGGAATGGAAACACCATATATTTT. Using reference TRBV5-6 and TRBJ1-3 for the parts outside the CDR3, the full variable domain is DAGVTQSPTHLIKTRGQQVTLRCSPKSGHDTVSWYQQALGQGPQFIFQYYEEEERQRGNFPDRFSGHQFPNYSSELNVNALLLGDSALYLCASSLQGNGNTIYFGEGSWLTVV.

This chain links TRBV5-4 with TRBJ2-3; 10 nucleotides match TRBD2. With 0 bases clipped from V and 3 bases from J, the junction kept 4 bases outside the gene matches. Per the germline V gene, CDR1 is SGHNT and CDR2 is YYREEE (reference sequence). This CDR3 has 16 residues. CDR3 loop: CASSLGAGGPTDTQYF. The CDR3, as DNA: TGTGCCAGCAGCTTGGGAGCGGGAGGGCCGACAGATACGCAGTATTTT.

The chain carries TRBV12-3 or TRBV12-4 and TRBJ1-1; 9 nucleotides agree with TRBD1. This CDR3 comprises 13 residues. V dropped 4 bases and J dropped 6; count of bases not matched to a gene: 3. CDR3 nucleotides: TGTGCCAGCAGTTCGGACAGGGGCTCTGAAGCTTTCTTT. Encoded protein: CASSSDRGSEAFF.

This clone was found once. The J gene is TRBJ2-5, the V gene TRBV5-1, with TRBD1 matching 7 bases. Germline assignment: CDR1 SGHRS and CDR2 YFSETQ. This CDR3 is 14 amino acids long. V was pared by 4 bases and J by 4 bases, with 7 bases of the junction left unmatched. CDR3 coding DNA: TGCGCCAGCAGCCCGACAGGGATCCCAGAGACCCAGTACTTC. Translating gives CASSPTGIPETQYF. The complete variable domain, with remaining parts taken from reference TRBV5-1 and TRBJ2-5, reads KAGVTQTPRYLIKTRGQQVTLSCSPISGHRSVSWYQQTPGQGLQFLFEYFSETQRNKGNFPGRFSGRQFSNSRSEMNVSTLELGDSALYLCASSPTGIPETQYFGPGTRLLVL.

The chain joins TRBV4-3 to TRBJ1-2, with a weak D call TRBD1 (6 bases). The CDR3 is 14 residues long. Germline values: CDR1 LGHNA, CDR2 YSLEER. V was trimmed by 1 base and J by 3 bases, leaving 9 bases between them. The CDR3 loop reads CASSQGTEDYGYTF. In DNA form, the CDR3 reads TGCGCCAGCAGCCAAGGGACAGAGGACTATGGCTACACCTTC.

The rearrangement uses TRBV28 and TRBJ1-6; no clear D. This CDR3 spans 12 amino acids. From germline, CDR1 is MDHEN and CDR2 SYDVKM. V lost 5 bases to trimming and J lost 6 bases, with 5 bases between them. CDR3 region: CASSEGNSPLHF. The CDR3 coding sequence is TGTGCCAGCAGTGAGGGTAATTCACCCCTCCACTTT. Full variable domain (rest looked up from reference TRBV28 and TRBJ1-6): DVKVTQSSRYLVKRTGEKVFLECVQDMDHENMFWYRQDPGLGLRLIYFSYDVKMKEKGDIPEGYSVSREKKERFSLILESASTNQTSMYLCASSEGNSPLHFGNGTRLTVT.

V gene TRBV15 combines with J gene TRBJ2-5; 8 bases fit TRBD1. The J segment lost 5 bases and the V segment lost 3 bases, leaving 8 bases of the junction unmatched. CDR1 and CDR2 from the germline V gene are LNHNV and YYDKDF (reference sequence). This CDR3 contains 15 residues. In nucleotides, the CDR3 is TGTGCCACCAGCAGGCAGGGGGCGTTGGACGAGACCCAGTACTTC. It translates to CATSRQGALDETQYF.

The chain is built from TRBV3-1 (or the pseudogene TRBV3-2) and TRBJ2-1; TRBD1 agrees at 8 bases. V lost 4 bases to trimming and J lost 4 bases; unmatched junction nucleotides: 18. This CDR3 spans 19 amino acids. Per the germline V gene, CDR1 is LGHDT and CDR2 is YNNKEL (reference sequence). The CDR3 region has the DNA TGTGCCAGCAGCCCGATTTCCCCCGTTTGGGGACAGGCTTACAATGAGCAGTTCTTC. This gives the protein CASSPISPVWGQAYNEQFF.

The chain employs TRBV6-5 and TRBJ1-5; D is unresolved. V shed 6 bases and J shed 6 bases, with 12 bases lying between them. Germline V gene data show CDR1 as MNHEY and CDR2 as SVGAGI. This CDR3 is 13 amino acids long. In nucleotides, the CDR3 is TGTGCCAGCAGCTACGGTGAGGGTCAGCCCCAGCATTTT. Encoded protein: CASSYGEGQPQHF.

V gene TRBV9 combines with J gene TRBJ2-5; D is unclear. Germline assignment: CDR1 SGDLS and CDR2 YYNGEE. CDR3 length: 15 residues. V was shortened by 3 bases and J by 3 bases, with 15 bases between the two germline ends. The CDR3 coding sequence is TGTGCCAGCAGCGCCGGTCCGGCGGCTGAAGAGACCCAGTACTTC. This encodes CASSAGPAAEETQYF.

The chain links TRBV4-1 to TRBJ2-6; 8 bases are shared with TRBD1. The V and J ends lost 4 bases and 2 bases, in that order; junction bases with no gene match: 4. The CDR3 runs to 16 residues. CDR1 is MGHRA, CDR2 YSYEKL, per germline. CDR3 region: CASSRGQATGANVLTF. DNA of the CDR3: TGCGCCAGCAGCCGGGGACAGGCCACTGGGGCCAACGTCCTGACTTTC.

The chain carries TRBV6-2 or TRBV6-3 and TRBJ1-6; TRBD1 agrees at 7 bases. The CDR3 is 18 residues long. Germline V gene lookup returns CDR1 MNHEY and CDR2 SVGEGT. V lost 3 bases, J lost 6 bases, and 14 bases stayed unmatched. The CDR3 protein is CASSYSGDSPSFNSPLHF. CDR3 bases: TGTGCCAGCAGTTATTCGGGGGACAGCCCGAGTTTTAATTCACCCCTCCACTTT.

This sequence joins TRBV28 and TRBJ1-1; D is unresolved. The CDR3 is made up of 14 amino acids. V was cut by 7 bases and J by 1 base, with 13 bases left in between. Germline CDR1 is MDHEN and CDR2 is SYDVKM. CDR3 in amino acids: CASTPRGGNTEAFF. The CDR3 DNA sequence: TGTGCCAGCACCCCTCGTGGAGGGAACACTGAAGCTTTCTTT.

The chain joins TRBV27 to TRBJ1-2, with 7 bases matching TRBD1. V lost 3 bases, J lost 2 bases, and 6 bases stayed unmatched. The CDR3 loop spans 15 amino acids. Germline CDR1 and CDR2: MNHEY and SMNVEV (reference sequence). CDR3 in amino acids: CASSFRDRLNYGYTF. The CDR3 DNA reads TGTGCCAGCAGTTTCCGGGACAGACTAAACTATGGCTACACCTTC.

The CDR3 spells CASSLDSGTYNEQFF. CDR3 sequence (DNA): TGTGCCAGCAGCTTGGATAGCGGAACCTACAATGAGCAGTTCTTC. The chain joins TRBV5-4 to TRBJ2-1; TRBD2 might be the D (6 bases). V was cut by 0 bases and J by 2 bases, with 9 bases left in between. Germline CDR1 reads SGHNT; CDR2 reads YYREEE (reference sequence). The CDR3 totals 15 residues.

The genes are TRBV19 and TRBJ1-2; a weak D match, TRBD1 (5 bases). The germline gives CDR1 LNHDA, CDR2 SQIVND (reference sequence). V was trimmed by 7 bases and J by 2 bases, leaving 14 bases between them. The CDR3 spans 14 residues. CDR3 bases: TGTGCCAGTATGGGGGGTGAGAGAAACTATGGCTACACCTTC. Translated: CASMGGERNYGYTF.